This T cell receptor beta chain comes out of a study of T-cell reconstitution after alpha-beta-depleted transplantation in children. Library preparation (for TCRbeta) was performed with unique molecular identifiers. TCRdb processed the PCR reads anew with MiXCR; each CDR3 protein has one entry. The sample has a few hundred thousand distinct CDR3 sequences; over 20% are singletons. This CDR3 spans 15 amino acids. Trimming left V 1 base short and J 1 base short, with 8 bases between. CDR1 and CDR2 from the germline V gene are LNHNV and YYDKDF (reference sequence). The input for sequencing was PBMCs from the stem cell graft donor, taken from the stem cell graft. This receptor was identified in a human donor who donated a stem cell graft to a child with acute myeloid leukemia. The J gene is TRBJ1-3, the V gene TRBV15; D may be TRBD1 (5 bases). The CDR3, as DNA: TGTGCCACCAGCAGAGCCGGGGGTTCTGGAAACACCATATATTTT. Translated, it gives CATSRAGGSGNTIYF.